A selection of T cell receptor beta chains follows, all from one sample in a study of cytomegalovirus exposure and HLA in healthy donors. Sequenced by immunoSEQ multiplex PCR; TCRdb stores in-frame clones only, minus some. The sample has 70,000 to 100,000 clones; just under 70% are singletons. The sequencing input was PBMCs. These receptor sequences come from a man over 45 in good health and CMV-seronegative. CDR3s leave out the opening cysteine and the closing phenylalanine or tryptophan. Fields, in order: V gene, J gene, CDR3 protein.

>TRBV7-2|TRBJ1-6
ASSRTGGGNSPLH
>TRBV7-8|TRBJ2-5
ASSLMTSRETQY
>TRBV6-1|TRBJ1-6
ASSGAVSPLH
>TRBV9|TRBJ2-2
ASSADRGTGELF
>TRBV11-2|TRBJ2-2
ASSPLLNTGELF
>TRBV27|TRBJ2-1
AVGGFDNEQF
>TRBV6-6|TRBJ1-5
ASSYTGGQPQH
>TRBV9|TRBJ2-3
ASSASTDTQY
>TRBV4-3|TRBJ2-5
ASSQVLGDQETQY
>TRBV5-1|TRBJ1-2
ASSSGSGNYGYT
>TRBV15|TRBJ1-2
ATSRDPTGGYGYT
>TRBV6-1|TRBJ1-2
ASSETGPKGGYT
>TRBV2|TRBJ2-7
ASRRVSYEQY
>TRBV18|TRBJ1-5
ASSPMQGGIQPQH
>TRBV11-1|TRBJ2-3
ASSLGGRGETDTQY
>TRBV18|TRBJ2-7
ASSRGGGVIYEQY
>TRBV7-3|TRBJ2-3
ASSPLGWSGSRTDTQY
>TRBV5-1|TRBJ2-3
ASRGQGTDTQY
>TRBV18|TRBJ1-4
ASSLNGQGATNEKLF
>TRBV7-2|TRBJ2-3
ASSFYTDTQY
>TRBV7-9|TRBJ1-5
ASSVGQGALQPQH
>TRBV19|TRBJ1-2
ASSIDPAGPGYT
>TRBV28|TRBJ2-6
ASMDKRRSGANVLT
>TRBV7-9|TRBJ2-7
ASRPSGGYYEQY
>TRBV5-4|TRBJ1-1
ASSQYPTRANTEAF
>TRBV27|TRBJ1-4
ASSFRNEKLF
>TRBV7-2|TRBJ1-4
ASSLTREKLF
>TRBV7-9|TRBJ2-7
ASSLRSGTGSYEQY
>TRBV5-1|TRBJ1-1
ASSGGYFSTEAF
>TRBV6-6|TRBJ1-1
ATTGQNEYWAF
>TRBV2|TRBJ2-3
ASSSGTGQQDTQY
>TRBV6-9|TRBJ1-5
ASSWTAEHNQPQH
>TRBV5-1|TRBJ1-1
ASSLGNTGLTEAF
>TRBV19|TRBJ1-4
ASSNYREGEKLF
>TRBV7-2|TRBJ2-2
ASSRWVRTGELF
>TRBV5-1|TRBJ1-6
ASSLDRTGLNSPLH
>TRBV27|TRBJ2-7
ASRPRPGQLYEQY
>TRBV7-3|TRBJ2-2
ASSAQGYGELF
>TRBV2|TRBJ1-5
ASRDRDRVQPQH
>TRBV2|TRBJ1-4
ASSGQGAANEKLF
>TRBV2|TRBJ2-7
ASSNGYEQY
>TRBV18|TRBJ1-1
ASSLSLSDEAF
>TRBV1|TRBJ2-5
TSSQVASGY
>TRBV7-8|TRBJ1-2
ASSPDRILKPNYGYT
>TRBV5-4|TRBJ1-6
ASSVAGLNSPLH
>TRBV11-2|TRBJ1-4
ASSLSGGTYEKLF
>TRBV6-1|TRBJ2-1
ASSESGLASSYNEQF
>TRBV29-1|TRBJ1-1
SGLGGVYTEAF
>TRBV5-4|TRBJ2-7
ASSSPGQGNEQY
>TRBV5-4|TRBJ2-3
ASSLTSGGTPNTQY
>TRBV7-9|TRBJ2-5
ASSFLASETQY
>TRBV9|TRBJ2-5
ASSAGPSGGAETQY
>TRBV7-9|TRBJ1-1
ASSFTRSDQAF
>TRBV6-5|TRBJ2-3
ASTRPGTDTQY
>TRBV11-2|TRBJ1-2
ASSLRQGNGYT
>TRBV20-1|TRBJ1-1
SAGWYTEAF
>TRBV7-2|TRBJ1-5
ASSSERTQPQH
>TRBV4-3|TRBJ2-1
ASSTDTRTDHNEQF
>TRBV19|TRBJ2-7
ASSIPGTYEQY